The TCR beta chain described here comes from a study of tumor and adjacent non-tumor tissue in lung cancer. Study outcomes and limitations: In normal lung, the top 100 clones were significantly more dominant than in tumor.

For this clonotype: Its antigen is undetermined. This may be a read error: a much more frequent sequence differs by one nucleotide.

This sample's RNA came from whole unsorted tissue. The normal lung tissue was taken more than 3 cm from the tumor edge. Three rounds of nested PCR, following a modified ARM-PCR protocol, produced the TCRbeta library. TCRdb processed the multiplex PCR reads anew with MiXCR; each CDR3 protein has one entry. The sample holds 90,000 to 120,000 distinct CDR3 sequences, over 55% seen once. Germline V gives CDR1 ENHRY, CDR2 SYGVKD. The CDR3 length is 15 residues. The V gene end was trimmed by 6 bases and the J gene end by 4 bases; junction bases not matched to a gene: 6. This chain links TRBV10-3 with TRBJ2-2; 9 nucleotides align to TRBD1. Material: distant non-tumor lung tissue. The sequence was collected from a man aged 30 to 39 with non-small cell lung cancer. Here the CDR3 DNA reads TGTGCCATCAGGGACAGGGGACCGAGCACCGGGGAGCTGTTTTTT. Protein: CAIRDRGPSTGELFF.